The 20 T cell receptor beta chains listed next were all sequenced from one sample in a study of blood T cells in healthy people across ages. A second PCR of 7 to 11 cycles used a sample-barcoded 5' primer and a J-beta primer mix. Each CDR3 protein is one row after TCRdb ran MiXCR on the 5' RACE reads. The sample comprises about 760,000 distinct CDR3 sequences, around a quarter of which are singletons, and more than 8% rests with the top ten. These data also formed part of another study, on T cells of mothers and their children.

The specimen sequenced was blood. These receptors originate from a boy between 10 and 17 years old in good health.

This clonotype was seen at least ten times. V usage is TRBV7-9 and J usage is TRBJ2-1; D perhaps matches TRBD1 (6 bases). CDR3 length: 11 amino acids. CDR1 SEHNR and CDR2 FQNEAQ come from the germline V gene (reference sequence). V was pared by 5 bases and J by 8 bases, with 7 bases between. This chain's CDR3 is CASSPGDEQFF. The CDR3 coding sequence is TGTGCCAGCAGCCCAGGGGATGAGCAGTTCTTC. Looking up the rest from reference TRBV7-9 and TRBJ2-1 gives the full variable domain: DTGVSQNPRHKITKRGQNVTFRCDPISEHNRLYWYRQTLGQGPEFLTYFQNEAQLEKSRLLSDRFSAERPKGSFSTLEIQRTEQGDSAMYLCASSPGDEQFFGPGTRLTVL.

This clonotype came up a few times. The J gene is TRBJ1-2, the V gene TRBV12-3 or TRBV12-4; possibly TRBD1 for D (5 bases). The CDR3 spans 14 residues. Deletions cut 8 bases from V and 7 bases from J, with 20 bases between. The CDR3 bases are TGTGCCAGCGGGGGGACGTGGGTCGGTGGTGGCTACACCTTC. This gives the protein CASGGTWVGGGYTF.

This clonotype occurred a few times. The chain is built from TRBV5-1 and TRBJ2-1; no clear D gene. CDR3 length: 16 residues. CDR1 is SGHRS, CDR2 YFSETQ, per germline. V lost 5 bases to trimming and J lost 1 base, with 16 bases between them. The CDR3 region is CASRAPRAASYNEQFF. The CDR3 nucleotides are TGCGCCAGCAGGGCCCCCCGGGCAGCATCCTACAATGAGCAGTTCTTC.

This chain links TRBV7-9 with TRBJ2-3; D gene uncertain. Germline V gives CDR1 SEHNR, CDR2 FQNEAQ (reference sequence). V was pared by 5 bases and J by 4 bases, with 13 bases between. The CDR3 is made up of 14 amino acids. This chain's CDR3 is CASSTPSAPDTQYF. In DNA form, the CDR3 reads TGTGCCAGCAGCACGCCTTCGGCCCCAGATACGCAGTATTTT.

V usage is TRBV12-3 or TRBV12-4 and J usage is TRBJ2-5, with TRBD1 as a possible D gene (6 bases). This CDR3 spans 14 amino acids. V was shortened by 6 bases and J by 2 bases, with 13 bases between the two germline ends. CDR3 residues: CASRRTETQETQYF. The CDR3 coding sequence is TGTGCCAGCAGACGGACAGAGACACAAGAGACCCAGTACTTC.

This chain joins TRBV19 and TRBJ2-7; D is unclear. The J call may be wrong; the DNA end is better matched by TRBJ2-5. Germline V gene lookup returns CDR1 LNHDA and CDR2 SQIVND (reference sequence). The CDR3 totals 12 residues. The CDR3 loop reads CASSKTEETQYF. As DNA, the CDR3 is TGTGCCAGTAGTAAGACTGAAGAGACCCAGTACTTC.

The J gene is TRBJ1-4, the V gene TRBV9; tentatively, D is TRBD1 (5 bases). The V end lost 0 bases, the J end lost 8 bases, and 14 bases lay between the germline ends. This CDR3 spans 15 amino acids. Germline V gene sequence: CDR1 SGDLS, CDR2 YYNGEE. CDR3 nucleotide sequence: TGTGCCAGCAGCGTAGACGGGGCGATGGGAGAAAAACTGTTTTTT. As protein: CASSVDGAMGEKLFF.

This clonotype was seen a few times. The chain employs TRBV2 and TRBJ2-5; D possibly corresponds to TRBD2 (6 bases). Germline V CDR1 and CDR2: SNHLY, FYNNEI. V lost 6 bases to trimming and J lost 5 bases, with 16 bases between them. The CDR3 is made up of 14 amino acids. In DNA, the CDR3 is TGTGCCAGCAGGGAGACTAGGGGCGTGGAGACCCAGTACTTC. As protein: CASRETRGVETQYF.

This rearrangement joins TRBV7-2 to TRBJ2-5, with D uncertain. CDR3 length: 14 amino acids. Germline V lookup: CDR1 SGHTA, CDR2 FQGNSA. The ends were cut back, 5 bases at V and 0 bases at J, with 10 bases in the middle. The CDR3 spells CASSNTAYQETQYF. For the CDR3, the DNA is TGTGCCAGCAGCAATACAGCGTACCAAGAGACCCAGTACTTC.

Only a few counts were recorded for this clonotype. The V and J genes are TRBV6-2 or TRBV6-3 and TRBJ2-5; no definite D call. TRBJ2-7 matches the DNA end more closely, so the J call is doubtful. This CDR3 is built from 15 residues. Per germline, CDR1 MNHEY and CDR2 SVGEGT. CDR3 coding DNA: TGTGCCAGCAGTCTTCCGACTGCCATCGTCTACGAGCAGTACTTC. It encodes CASSLPTAIVYEQYF.

The chain is built from TRBV20-1 and TRBJ1-3, with D hard to call. V was trimmed by 5 bases and J by 6 bases, leaving 8 bases between them. Germline V lookup: CDR1 DFQATT, CDR2 SNEGSKA (reference sequence). The CDR3 is made up of 11 amino acids. CDR3 sequence reads: CSAESQNTIYF. The CDR3 DNA is TGCAGTGCTGAGTCCCAAAACACCATATATTTT.

The chain joins TRBV20-1 to TRBJ2-7; 9 bases match TRBD1. From germline, CDR1 is DFQATT and CDR2 SNEGSKA (reference sequence). V lost 2 bases to trimming and J lost 4 bases; unmatched junction nucleotides: 3. This CDR3 comprises 13 residues. The CDR3 region is CSARSTGGYEQYF. The CDR3 nucleotides are TGCAGTGCTAGATCGACAGGGGGATACGAGCAGTACTTC.

V usage is TRBV7-9 and J usage is TRBJ2-5; 8 bases are a match to TRBD1. The J call is doubtful: the DNA matches TRBJ2-1 better. In germline, CDR1 is SEHNR, CDR2 FQNEAQ (reference sequence). This CDR3 has 15 residues. As DNA, the CDR3 is TGTGCCAGCAGCTTAGGTCAGGGGGCGTGGAATGAGCAGTTCTTC. This translates into CASSLGQGAWNEQFF.

The V and J genes are TRBV7-2 and TRBJ1-1; D not certain. The germline CDR1 and CDR2 sequences are SGHTA and FQGNSA. V was shortened by 5 bases and J by 3 bases, with 10 bases between the two germline ends. The CDR3 is 13 residues long. DNA for the CDR3: TGTGCCAGCAGCCGACGAGTAGACACTGAAGCTTTCTTT. Encoded protein: CASSRRVDTEAFF.

This clonotype was seen a few times. The chain joins TRBV6-2 or TRBV6-3 to TRBJ2-5; tentative D call: TRBD1 (5 bases). TRBJ2-1 explains the end of the DNA better; the J call may be wrong. The CDR3 has 15 residues. Per germline, CDR1 MNHEY and CDR2 SVGEGT. The CDR3, as DNA: TGTGCCAGCAGTTACTATACGTCACAGGTCAATGAGCAGTTCTTC. Its protein is CASSYYTSQVNEQFF.

This chain links TRBV20-1 with TRBJ1-1; D is uncertain. The CDR3 spans 14 residues. V was trimmed by 7 bases and J by 4 bases, leaving 19 bases between them. Germline V gene lookup returns CDR1 DFQATT and CDR2 SNEGSKA (reference sequence). This chain's CDR3 is CSEREATASTEAFF. DNA for the CDR3: TGCAGTGAAAGAGAGGCGACGGCGAGCACTGAAGCTTTCTTT.

The V and J genes are TRBV12-3 or TRBV12-4 and TRBJ2-5, with TRBD2 identical over 7 bases. With 3 bases clipped from V and 7 bases from J, the junction kept 2 bases outside the gene matches. The CDR3 runs 12 residues. This CDR3 reads CASSFPSGTQYF. CDR3 bases: TGTGCCAGCAGTTTTCCTAGCGGGACCCAGTACTTC.

This clonotype was detected only a few times. The rearrangement uses TRBV11-2 and TRBJ2-1; 12 bases are shared with TRBD2. This CDR3 contains 15 residues. Germline lookup yields CDR1 SGHAT and CDR2 FQNNGV. V shed 5 bases and J 5 bases; nucleotides not matched to a gene: 4. The CDR3 region is CASSPTSGSNNEQFF. The CDR3 DNA is TGTGCCAGCAGCCCGACTAGCGGGAGTAACAATGAGCAGTTCTTC.

Only a few counts were recorded for this clonotype. The chain has TRBV29-1 and TRBJ2-3; D unclear. V gave up 7 bases and J gave up 5 bases, with 13 bases separating them. Germline V gives CDR1 SQVTM, CDR2 ANQGSEA. The CDR3 runs 12 residues. CDR3 loop: CSATEDLDTQYF. The CDR3 DNA reads TGCAGCGCAACAGAGGACCTAGATACGCAGTATTTT.

This clonotype was seen at least ten times. CDR3 DNA: TGTGCCAGCAGCTTAAGCCTAGCGGGGGGAACCCAGTACTTC. Translated: CASSLSLAGGTQYF. The chain combines TRBV7-6 with TRBJ2-5; 11 bases line up with TRBD2. The CDR3 extends over 14 amino acids. V was pared by 2 bases and J by 8 bases, with 4 bases of the junction left unmatched. The germline CDR1 and CDR2 sequences are SGHVS and FNYEAQ.